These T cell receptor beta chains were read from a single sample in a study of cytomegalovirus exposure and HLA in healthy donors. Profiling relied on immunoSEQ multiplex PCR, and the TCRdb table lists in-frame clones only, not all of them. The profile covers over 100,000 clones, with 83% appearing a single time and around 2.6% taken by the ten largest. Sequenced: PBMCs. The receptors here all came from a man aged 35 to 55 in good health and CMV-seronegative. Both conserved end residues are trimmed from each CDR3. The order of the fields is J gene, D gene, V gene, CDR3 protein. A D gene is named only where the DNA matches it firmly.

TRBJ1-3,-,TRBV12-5,ASAPPGLLRGNTIY
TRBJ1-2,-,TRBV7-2,ASSPAQDRVLYGYT
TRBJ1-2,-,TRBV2,ASTSSPNDRNYGYT
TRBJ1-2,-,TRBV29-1,SVDHKTGGYT
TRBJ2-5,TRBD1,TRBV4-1,ASSQVRDRTETQY
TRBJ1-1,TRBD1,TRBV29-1,SVRTGVTEAF
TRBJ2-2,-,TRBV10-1,ASSESRRTTGELF
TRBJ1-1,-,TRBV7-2,ASSLIARNTEAF
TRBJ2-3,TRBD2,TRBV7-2,ASKLAGAIWDTQY
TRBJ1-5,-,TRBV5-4,ASSLAADQPQH
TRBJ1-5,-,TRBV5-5,ASSLTVQPQH
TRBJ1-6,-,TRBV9,ASSVDRSPLH
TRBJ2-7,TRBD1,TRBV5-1,ASSLIGQGGEQY
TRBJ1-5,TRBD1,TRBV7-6,ASSPTGGDQPQH
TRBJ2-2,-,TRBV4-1,ASSQPTRNTGELF
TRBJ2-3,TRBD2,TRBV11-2,ASSPLAGTSTDTQY
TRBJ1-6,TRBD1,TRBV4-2,ASGTGTGENSPLH
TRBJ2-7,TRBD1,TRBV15,ATSRAQGAGEQY
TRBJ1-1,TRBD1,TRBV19,ASRDRGRAEAF
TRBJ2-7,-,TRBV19,ASSRTYTSSYEQY
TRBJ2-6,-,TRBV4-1,ASSQDAARGANVLT
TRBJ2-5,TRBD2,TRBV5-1,ASSLMGGGETQY
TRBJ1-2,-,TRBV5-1,ASSQAADGYT
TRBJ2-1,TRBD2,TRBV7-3,ASSLGGLASGGANEQF
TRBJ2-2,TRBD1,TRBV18,ASSRPGQGATGELF
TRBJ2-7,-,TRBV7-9,SSSLLSGGEQY
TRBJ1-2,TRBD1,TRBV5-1,ASSLQVPGQRFYGYT
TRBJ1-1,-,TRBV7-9,ASILQGGGTEAF
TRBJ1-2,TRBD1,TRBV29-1,SVQGQGHGYT
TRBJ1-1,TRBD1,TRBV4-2,ASSQGADRSSNTEAF
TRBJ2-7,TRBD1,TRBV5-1,ASSGTPGQGIPYEQY